This T cell receptor (beta chain) derives from a study of shared clonotypes between healthy human individuals. Overall study: CD4 naive cells filled three plates per donor, CD4 memory three, CD8 naive two and CD8 memory one. Study outcomes and limitations: A handful of donors held about 5% of naive CD4 clonotypes in common.

Method: immunoSEQ multiplex PCR; TCRdb's copy keeps in-frame clones and lacks some. The sample holds some 1 million clones; roughly 80% are singletons and the top ten take 1.4%. Remarks on this clone: Antigen unknown. Other DNA sequences of this sample code for an identical CDR3.

CD4+ cells underwent separation, giving CD45RA+ naive and CD45RA-negative memory subsets. The germline V gene has CDR1 LNHNV and CDR2 YYDKDF (reference sequence). CDR3 length: 15 amino acids. V was pared by 0 bases and J by 1 base, with 9 bases between. The chain links TRBV15 to TRBJ2-5, with unresolved D. The TCR sequence derives from a man aged 18 to 30 in good health. The specimen was memory CD4+ T cells sorted from blood. As to subset: CD45RA-negative fraction. The CDR3 nucleotides are TGTGCCACCAGCAGAGAAGGCGGCGTCCAAGAGACCCAGTACTTC. This gives the protein CATSREGGVQETQYF.